Listed here is a single T cell receptor (beta chain). This specimen comes from a study of sequential checkpoint blockade in melanoma. Looking at the study overall: After nivolumab or ipilimumab alone, about 20 patients had week-13 rebiopsies.

Method: immunoSEQ multiplex PCR; TCRdb's copy keeps in-frame clones and lacks some. The sample includes 2,000 or so clones, roughly a fifth seen only once; the top ten take 9.5% to 15%. Treatment reported: randomized to nivolumab then ipilimumab (arm A) or the reverse (arm B). None of the patients previously received DNA-damaging chemotherapy. The germline V and J ends were trimmed by 3 bases and 7 bases, with 18 bases remaining between them. The CDR3 contains 15 residues. Germline V lookup: CDR1 KGHSH, CDR2 LQKENI. The V gene is TRBV18, the J gene TRBJ1-2, with D perhaps TRBD1 (6 bases). The sequencing here drew on tumor tissue (inferred from file names), taken from a patient given nivolumab and ipilimumab in sequence. The clonotype originates from a human donor with melanoma. CDR3: CASSPSTGGSGGYTF. CDR3 nucleotide sequence: TGTGCCAGCTCACCCTCGACAGGTGGATCGGGTGGCTACACCTTC. Full variable domain (remainder filled in from reference TRBV18 and TRBJ1-2): NAGVMQNPRHLVRRRGQEARLRCSPMKGHSHVYWYRQLPEEGLKFMVYLQKENIIDESGMPKERFSAEFPKEGPSILRIQQVVRGDSAAYFCASSPSTGGSGGYTFGSGTRLTVV.